Below, 27 T cell receptor beta chains from the same sample are listed, as sequenced in a study of blood T cell repertoires in COVID-19. Assay: immunoSEQ multiplex PCR; the TCRdb copy retains only in-frame clones and omits some. The repertoire includes over 120,000 clones, about 80% of them detected once, and 3.5% to 4.5% sits in the top ten. Input material: peripheral blood. These TCRs come from a woman between 55 and 75 years old with acute or convalescent COVID-19.

The rearrangement links TRBV10-3 to TRBJ1-2; the D gene is possibly TRBD1 (5 bases). The V gene lost 4 bases and the J gene lost 8 bases, with 14 bases spanning the gap. Germline V gene data show CDR1 as ENHRY and CDR2 as SYGVKD. The CDR3 spans 13 residues. Here the CDR3 DNA reads TGTGCCATCAGTGGCCCCGGGGGGTCGGGCTACACCTTC. Protein sequence: CAISGPGGSGYTF.

This sequence joins TRBV29-1 and TRBJ2-7; 8 bases map to TRBD1. CDR1 is SQVTM and CDR2 is ANQGSEA in the germline V gene. CDR3 length: 14 residues. The V gene end was trimmed by 3 bases and the J gene end by 3 bases; junction bases not matched to a gene: 7. The CDR3 protein is CSVDTGQGRYEQYF. The CDR3 DNA reads TGCAGCGTTGATACCGGACAGGGTCGCTACGAGCAGTACTTC.

The chain carries TRBV9 and TRBJ2-3; 8 nucleotides line up with TRBD1. Germline V gene sequence: CDR1 SGDLS, CDR2 YYNGEE. The V and J ends lost 0 bases and 3 bases, in that order; junction bases with no gene match: 6. CDR3 size: 16 residues. CDR3 loop: CASSVAVQGATDTQYF. Written as DNA, the CDR3 is TGTGCCAGCAGCGTAGCGGTGCAGGGGGCAACAGATACGCAGTATTTT.

CDR3 loop: CASSFRQNTGELFF. The CDR3, as DNA: TGTGCCAGCAGTTTCAGACAGAACACCGGGGAGCTGTTTTTT. The V gene is TRBV28, the J gene TRBJ2-2; D call uncertain. Between the trimmed V and J ends, which lost 3 bases and 1 base, there was a span of 6 bases. This CDR3 region has 14 residues. Germline loops: CDR1 MDHEN, CDR2 SYDVKM.

The chain couples TRBV5-4 to TRBJ2-7; 12 bases agree with TRBD2. The CDR3 contains 16 residues. The germline V gene has CDR1 SGHNT and CDR2 YYREEE (reference sequence). V dropped 7 bases and J dropped 2; count of bases not matched to a gene: 10. The CDR3 nucleotides read TGTGCCAGCGCGGTCCTAGCGGGAGGGCCACCCTACGAGCAGTACTTC. Its protein product is CASAVLAGGPPYEQYF.

The rearrangement uses TRBV5-6 and TRBJ1-2; D is uncertain. This CDR3 contains 12 residues. Germline-derived CDR1 and CDR2 are SGHDT and YYEEEE. V was shortened by 3 bases and J by 3 bases, with 6 bases between the two germline ends. The CDR3 DNA follows: TGTGCCAGCAGCTCCGGGGACTATGGCTACACCTTC. This gives the protein CASSSGDYGYTF. Drawing the rest from reference TRBV5-6 and TRBJ1-2, the complete variable domain is DAGVTQSPTHLIKTRGQQVTLRCSPKSGHDTVSWYQQALGQGPQFIFQYYEEEERQRGNFPDRFSGHQFPNYSSELNVNALLLGDSALYLCASSSGDYGYTFGSGTRLTVV.

Only a few counts were recorded for this clone. This rearrangement joins TRBV28 to TRBJ1-5; TRBD1 agrees at 8 bases. This CDR3 is 11 amino acids long. From germline, CDR1 is MDHEN and CDR2 SYDVKM. The CDR3 DNA reads TGTGGGACAGGGCCCAATCAGCCCCAGCATTTT. Protein: CGTGPNQPQHF.

The V and J genes are TRBV6-5 and TRBJ2-1; 9 positions agree with TRBD1. CDR3 size: 13 residues. After removal of 6 bases from V and 9 bases from J, the junction contained 6 bases not matched to a gene. Germline lookup yields CDR1 MNHEY and CDR2 SVGAGI. CDR3 sequence (DNA): TGTGCCAGCAGCGGGACAGGGAGAGGTGAGCAGTTCTTC. Amino acids: CASSGTGRGEQFF.

The chain carries TRBV27 and TRBJ2-5; D call uncertain. Germline V gene data show CDR1 as MNHEY and CDR2 as SMNVEV (reference sequence). Trimming took 5 bases from V and 1 from J, leaving 8 bases between them. This CDR3 region has 13 residues. For the CDR3, the DNA is TGTGCCAGCAGTCCCTCCTCCCAAGAGACCCAGTACTTC. Translated: CASSPSSQETQYF.

The chain has TRBV5-6 and TRBJ2-2, with 10 positions matching TRBD2. This CDR3 spans 15 amino acids. Unmatched junction bases numbered 2, after V lost 0 bases and J lost 6 bases. The germline gives CDR1 SGHDT, CDR2 YYEEEE. CDR3 coding DNA: TGTGCCAGCAGCTTGGAGCGGGAGGGTTCCGGGGAGCTGTTTTTT. The encoded protein is CASSLEREGSGELFF.

This chain connects TRBV11-1 to TRBJ2-3, with 7 bases that match TRBD2. J lost 5 bases, V lost 1 base, and 3 bases had no gene match. Germline V lookup: CDR1 SGHAT, CDR2 FQDESV (reference sequence). The CDR3 contains 14 residues. CDR3 residues: CASSLGGRGDTQYF. For the CDR3, the DNA is TGTGCCAGCAGCTTAGGAGGGAGGGGAGATACGCAGTATTTT.

The V gene is TRBV7-9, the J gene TRBJ1-1; D is uncertain. With 1 base removed from V and 4 bases from J, the gap between germline ends came to 7 bases. From germline, CDR1 is SEHNR and CDR2 FQNEAQ (reference sequence). The CDR3 is 13 residues long. In DNA form, the CDR3 reads TGTGCCAGCAGCTTAGGTGTGAGCACTGAAGCTTTCTTT. Translated: CASSLGVSTEAFF.

The V gene is TRBV6-5, the J gene TRBJ2-5; 8 positions match TRBD2. Germline V gene data show CDR1 as MNHEY and CDR2 as SVGAGI. The CDR3 length is 15 residues. Trimming at V came to 2 bases and at J to 5 bases, leaving 7 bases not matched to a gene. The CDR3 DNA reads TGTGCCAGCAGTTACGAAGGACAGCGGGGGGAGACCCAGTACTTC. This sequence encodes CASSYEGQRGETQYF.

The V and J genes are TRBV18 and TRBJ1-2; 8 nucleotides agree with TRBD1. This CDR3 is built from 15 residues. Looked up from germline, CDR1 is KGHSH and CDR2 is LQKENI. Germline trimming cut 2 bases from V and 7 bases from J; bases unmatched to any gene: 9. The CDR3 DNA is TGTGCCAGCTCACCAGAAGACAGGGGACCGGGTGGCTACACCTTC. Protein sequence: CASSPEDRGPGGYTF.

The chain is built from TRBV29-1 and TRBJ2-5; 8 positions agree with TRBD2. The J segment lost 2 bases and the V segment lost 7 bases, leaving 6 bases of the junction unmatched. This CDR3 has 13 amino acids. The germline CDR1 and CDR2 sequences are SQVTM and ANQGSEA. The chain's CDR3 is CSGGERGQETQYF. The CDR3 DNA is TGCAGCGGCGGTGAGCGGGGGCAAGAGACCCAGTACTTC.

CDR3 in DNA: TGTGCCAGCTATACATGGGGCAGCAATCAGCCCCAGCATTTT. Its protein product is CASYTWGSNQPQHF. The chain combines TRBV5-6 with TRBJ1-5; the D gene is possibly TRBD1 (5 bases). V was shortened by 7 bases and J by 1 base, with 12 bases between the two germline ends. This CDR3 is 14 amino acids long. In germline, CDR1 is SGHDT, CDR2 YYEEEE. The full variable domain, rest sourced from reference TRBV5-6 and TRBJ1-5, is DAGVTQSPTHLIKTRGQQVTLRCSPKSGHDTVSWYQQALGQGPQFIFQYYEEEERQRGNFPDRFSGHQFPNYSSELNVNALLLGDSALYLCASYTWGSNQPQHFGDGTRLSIL.

The chain recombines TRBV25-1 with TRBJ2-5, with TRBD2 identical over 7 bases. From germline, CDR1 is MGHDK and CDR2 SYGVNS. Trimming took 11 bases from V and 4 from J; bases not matched to a gene: 16. The CDR3 loop spans 15 amino acids. The CDR3 loop is CARGRGGEVGETQYF. The CDR3 DNA sequence: TGTGCCCGCGGGCGGGGAGGGGAGGTGGGAGAGACCCAGTACTTC.

This clone showed up just once. V gene TRBV30 combines with J gene TRBJ1-5; D gene ambiguous. The length of the CDR3 is 12 residues. V gave up 2 bases and J gave up 4 bases, with 6 bases separating them. Germline CDR1 reads GTSNPN; CDR2 reads SVGIG (reference sequence). The CDR3 is CAWSPLNQPQHF. DNA for the CDR3: TGTGCCTGGAGTCCACTAAATCAGCCCCAGCATTTT.

The rearrangement joins TRBV29-1 to TRBJ2-7, with 9 bases that match TRBD2. Trimming at V came to 6 bases and at J to 3 bases, leaving 9 bases not matched to a gene. The CDR3 length is 14 residues. The V gene's germline CDR1 is SQVTM and CDR2 ANQGSEA. CDR3: CSVRLSGRHYEQYF. The DNA of the CDR3 is TGCAGCGTGAGACTAAGCGGGAGGCACTACGAGCAGTACTTC.

This clone was counted once. The chain is built from TRBV7-9 and TRBJ2-7; maybe TRBD2 (5 bases). CDR1 is SEHNR, CDR2 FQNEAQ, per germline (reference sequence). V lost 1 base and J lost 6, with 13 bases in between. The CDR3 loop spans 14 amino acids. CDR3: CASSLVYGVGEQYF. CDR3 nucleotides: TGTGCCAGCAGCTTAGTCTACGGGGTAGGCGAGCAGTACTTC.

This chain joins TRBV5-4 and TRBJ1-1; D is uncertain. Germline CDR1 SGHNT, CDR2 YYREEE (reference sequence). V gave up 0 bases and J gave up 4 bases, with 10 bases separating them. The CDR3 runs 14 residues. The CDR3 region has the DNA TGTGCCAGCAGCTTGGCGAGCGCGAGCACTGAAGCTTTCTTT. It translates to CASSLASASTEAFF.

V usage is TRBV19 and J usage is TRBJ2-6; D uncertain. The CDR3 has 14 residues. The ends were cut back, 7 bases at V and 1 base at J, with 8 bases in the middle. Germline V gene lookup returns CDR1 LNHDA and CDR2 SQIVND (reference sequence). The CDR3 DNA sequence: TGTGCCAGTATTAGCCGATCTGGGGCCAACGTCCTGACTTTC. Residues: CASISRSGANVLTF.

The V gene is TRBV6-5, the J gene TRBJ2-1; 15 nucleotides match TRBD2. V lost 6 bases and J lost 7; bases outside the gene matches: 4. The CDR3 is 15 amino acids. Per the germline V gene, CDR1 is MNHEY and CDR2 is SVGAGI. CDR3 DNA sequence: TGTGCCAGCAGGGGACTAGCGGGAGGCCGTAATGAGCAGTTCTTC. It codes for CASRGLAGGRNEQFF.

This clone was seen only a few times. V and J are TRBV27 and TRBJ1-5, with D perhaps TRBD1 (6 bases). CDR1 MNHEY and CDR2 SMNVEV come from the germline V gene (reference sequence). There are 13 residues in the CDR3. V was clipped by 2 bases and J by 4 bases, with 6 bases between them. This CDR3 is CASSLQGNQPQHF. DNA for the CDR3: TGTGCCAGCAGTTTACAGGGGAATCAGCCCCAGCATTTT.

This chain links TRBV7-3 with TRBJ2-5, with 7 bases lining up with TRBD1. V dropped 5 bases and J dropped 2; count of bases not matched to a gene: 11. There are 16 residues in the CDR3. The germline V gene encodes CDR1 SGHTA and CDR2 FQGTGA. CDR3 coding DNA: TGTGCCAGCAGCCCAGGGACAGCCCCTCAACAAGAGACCCAGTACTTC. Translated, it gives CASSPGTAPQQETQYF.

This rearrangement joins TRBV6-6 to TRBJ1-5; TRBD1 matches 8 bases. From germline, CDR1 is MNHNY and CDR2 SVGAGI (reference sequence). The CDR3 sequence is 16 residues long. V dropped 2 bases and J dropped 6; count of bases not matched to a gene: 9. CDR3 in amino acids: CASSYQWQGAIQPQHF. CDR3 bases: TGTGCCAGCAGTTACCAATGGCAGGGGGCGATTCAGCCCCAGCATTTT.

The chain uses TRBV28 and TRBJ1-6, with TRBD1 matching 7 bases. The germline V gene encodes CDR1 MDHEN and CDR2 SYDVKM. This CDR3 has 16 amino acids. The junction had 13 bases not matched to a gene; V was cut back by 7 bases and J by 7 bases. CDR3 sequence reads: CASTVPGTATNSPLHF. CDR3 coding DNA: TGTGCCAGCACCGTGCCCGGGACAGCGACCAATTCACCCCTCCACTTT.